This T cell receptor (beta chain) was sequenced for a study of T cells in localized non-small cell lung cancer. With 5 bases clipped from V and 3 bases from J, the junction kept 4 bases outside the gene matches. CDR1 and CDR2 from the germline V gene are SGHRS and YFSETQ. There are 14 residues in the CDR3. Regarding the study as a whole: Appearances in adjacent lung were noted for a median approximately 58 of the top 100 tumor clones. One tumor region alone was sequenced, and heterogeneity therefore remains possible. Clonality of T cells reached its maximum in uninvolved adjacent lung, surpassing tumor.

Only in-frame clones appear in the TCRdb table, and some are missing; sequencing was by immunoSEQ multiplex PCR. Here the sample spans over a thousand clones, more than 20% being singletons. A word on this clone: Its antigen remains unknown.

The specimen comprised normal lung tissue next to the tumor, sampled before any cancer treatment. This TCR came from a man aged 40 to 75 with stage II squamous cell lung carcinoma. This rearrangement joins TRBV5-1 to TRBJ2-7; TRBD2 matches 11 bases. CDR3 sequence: CASSYGLAGYEQYF. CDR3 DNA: TGCGCCAGCAGTTATGGACTAGCGGGCTACGAGCAGTACTTC.